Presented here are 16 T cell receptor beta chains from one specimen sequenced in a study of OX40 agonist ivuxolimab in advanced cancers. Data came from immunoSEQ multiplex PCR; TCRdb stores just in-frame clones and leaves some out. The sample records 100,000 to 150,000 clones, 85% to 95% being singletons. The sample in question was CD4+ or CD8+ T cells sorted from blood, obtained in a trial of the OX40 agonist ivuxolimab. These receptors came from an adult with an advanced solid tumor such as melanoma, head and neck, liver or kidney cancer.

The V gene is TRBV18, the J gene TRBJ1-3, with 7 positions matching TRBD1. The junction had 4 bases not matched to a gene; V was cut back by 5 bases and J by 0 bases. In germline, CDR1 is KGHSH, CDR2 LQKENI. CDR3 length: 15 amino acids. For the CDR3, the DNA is TGTGCCAGCTCAGAGACAGGGAGCTCTGGAAACACCATATATTTT. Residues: CASSETGSSGNTIYF.

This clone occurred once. CDR3 nucleotide sequence: TGTGCCAGTAGTCAAGGGTCTGGAAACACCATATATTTT. The encoded protein is CASSQGSGNTIYF. This chain connects TRBV19 to TRBJ1-3; D unclear. The V and J ends lost 5 bases and 1 base respectively, with 6 bases between them. From germline, CDR1 is LNHDA and CDR2 SQIVND (reference sequence). The CDR3 is 13 residues long.

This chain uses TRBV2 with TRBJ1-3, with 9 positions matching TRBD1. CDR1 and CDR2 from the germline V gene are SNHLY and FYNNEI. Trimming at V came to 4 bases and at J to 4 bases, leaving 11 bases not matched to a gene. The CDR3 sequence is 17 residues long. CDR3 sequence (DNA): TGTGCCAGCAGTGGTCCCGGGACAGGGACCTCAGGAAACACCATATATTTT. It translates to CASSGPGTGTSGNTIYF.

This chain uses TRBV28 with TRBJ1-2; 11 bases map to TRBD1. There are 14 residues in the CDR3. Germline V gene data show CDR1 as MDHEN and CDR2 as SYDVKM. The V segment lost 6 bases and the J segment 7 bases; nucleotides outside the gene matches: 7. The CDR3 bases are TGTGCCAGCAGGGGACAGGGGGTGAAAACTGGCTACACCTTC. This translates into CASRGQGVKTGYTF.

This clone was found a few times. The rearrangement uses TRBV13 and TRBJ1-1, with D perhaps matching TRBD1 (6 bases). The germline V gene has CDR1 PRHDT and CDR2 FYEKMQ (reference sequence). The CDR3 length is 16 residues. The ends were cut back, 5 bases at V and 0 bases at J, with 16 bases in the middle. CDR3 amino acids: CASSQVDSRLNTEAFF. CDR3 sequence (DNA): TGTGCCAGCAGCCAGGTGGACAGTAGATTGAACACTGAAGCTTTCTTT.

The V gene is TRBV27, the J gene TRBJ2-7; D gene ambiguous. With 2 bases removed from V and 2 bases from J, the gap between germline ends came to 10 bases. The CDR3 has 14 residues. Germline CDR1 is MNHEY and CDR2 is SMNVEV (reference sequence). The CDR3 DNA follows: TGTGCCAGCAGTTTAAATAGGGCCACCTACGAGCAGTACTTC. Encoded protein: CASSLNRATYEQYF.

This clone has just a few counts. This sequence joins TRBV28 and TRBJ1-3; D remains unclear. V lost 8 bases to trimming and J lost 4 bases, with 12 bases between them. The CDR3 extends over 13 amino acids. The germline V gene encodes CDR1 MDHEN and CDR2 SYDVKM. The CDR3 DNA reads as TGTGCCAGCGGACTGGGCGACGGAAACACCATATATTTT. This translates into CASGLGDGNTIYF.

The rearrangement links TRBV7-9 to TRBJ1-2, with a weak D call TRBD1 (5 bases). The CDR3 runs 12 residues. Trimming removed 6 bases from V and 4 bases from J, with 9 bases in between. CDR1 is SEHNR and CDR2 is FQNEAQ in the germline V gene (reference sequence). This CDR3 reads CASSPGGYGYTF. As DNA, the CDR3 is TGTGCCAGCAGTCCTGGGGGCTATGGCTACACCTTC.

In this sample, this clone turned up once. DNA of the CDR3: TGTGCCAGCAGCCCGGACAGCCGTAATGAAAAACTGTTTTTT. Residues: CASSPDSRNEKLFF. The V call is TRBV7-2, the J call TRBJ1-4, with D possibly TRBD1 on 6 matching bases. The CDR3 loop spans 14 amino acids. Looked up from germline, CDR1 is SGHTA and CDR2 is FQGNSA. Trimming stripped 5 bases from V and 4 bases from J, with 11 bases between.

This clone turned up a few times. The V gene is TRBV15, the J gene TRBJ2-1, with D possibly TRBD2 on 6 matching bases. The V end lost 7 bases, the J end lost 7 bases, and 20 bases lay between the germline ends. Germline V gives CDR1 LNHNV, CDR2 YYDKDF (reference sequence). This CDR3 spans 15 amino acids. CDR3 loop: CATKAGGLQGNEQFF. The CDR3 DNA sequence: TGTGCCACCAAGGCCGGGGGACTCCAGGGAAATGAGCAGTTCTTC.

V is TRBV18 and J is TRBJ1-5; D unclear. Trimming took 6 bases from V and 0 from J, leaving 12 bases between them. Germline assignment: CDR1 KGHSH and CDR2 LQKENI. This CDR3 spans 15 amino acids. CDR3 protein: CASSQNRNSNQPQHF. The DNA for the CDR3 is TGTGCCAGCTCGCAAAATCGGAATAGCAATCAGCCCCAGCATTTT.

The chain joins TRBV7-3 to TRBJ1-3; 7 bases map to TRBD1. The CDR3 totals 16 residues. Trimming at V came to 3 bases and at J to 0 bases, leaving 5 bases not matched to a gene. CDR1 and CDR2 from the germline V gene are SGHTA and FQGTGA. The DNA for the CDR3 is TGTGCCAGCAGCTTGACAGGGCCCTACTCTGGAAACACCATATATTTT. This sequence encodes CASSLTGPYSGNTIYF.

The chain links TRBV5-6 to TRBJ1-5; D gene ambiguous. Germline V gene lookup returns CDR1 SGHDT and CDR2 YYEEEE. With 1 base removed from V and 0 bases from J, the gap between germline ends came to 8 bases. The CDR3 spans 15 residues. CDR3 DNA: TGTGCCAGCAGCTTGCTGGGAATTAGCAATCAGCCCCAGCATTTT. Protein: CASSLLGISNQPQHF.

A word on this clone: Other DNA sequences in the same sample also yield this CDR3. CDR3 bases: TGTGCCAGCAGCTTAATGGGGGTAGGGACTGAAGCTTTCTTT. This sequence encodes CASSLMGVGTEAFF. The chain employs TRBV7-3 and TRBJ1-1; TRBD1 is a possible D gene (5 bases). The CDR3 extends over 14 amino acids. V lost 1 base and J 5 bases, leaving 11 bases between the germline ends. The germline V gene has CDR1 SGHTA and CDR2 FQGTGA.

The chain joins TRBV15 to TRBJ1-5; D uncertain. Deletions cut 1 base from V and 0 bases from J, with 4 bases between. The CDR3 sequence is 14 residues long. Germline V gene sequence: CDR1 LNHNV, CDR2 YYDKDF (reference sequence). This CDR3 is CATSRGDSNQPQHF. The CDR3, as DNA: TGTGCCACCAGCAGAGGAGATAGCAATCAGCCCCAGCATTTT.

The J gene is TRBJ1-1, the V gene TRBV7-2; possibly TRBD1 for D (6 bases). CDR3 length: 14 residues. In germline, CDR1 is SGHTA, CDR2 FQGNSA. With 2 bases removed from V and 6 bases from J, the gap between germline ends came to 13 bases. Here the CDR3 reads CASSLLQGYAEAFF. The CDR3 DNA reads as TGTGCCAGCAGCTTACTGCAGGGGTACGCTGAAGCTTTCTTT. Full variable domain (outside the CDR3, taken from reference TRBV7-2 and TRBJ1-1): GAGVSQSPSNKVTEKGKDVELRCDPISGHTALYWYRQSLGQGLEFLIYFQGNSAPDKSGLPSDRFSAERTGGSVSTLTIQRTQQEDSAVYLCASSLLQGYAEAFFGQGTRLTVV.